These 10 T cell receptor beta chains share one sample of origin, sequenced in a study. Using its own MiXCR run on the 5' RACE reads, TCRdb lists one record per CDR3 protein. This table has around 30,000 distinct CDR3 sequences, 26% appearing once. Sequenced: naive CD4+ T cells sorted from a lymph node. Subset given: naive CD4+ T cells, CD4+CD45RA+CD25-. The receptors originated from a female donor with breast cancer.

As regards this clonotype: A much larger clone lies one base from this, so it may be a read error. The gene calls are TRBV20-1 and TRBJ2-5; 12 bases are shared with TRBD2. This CDR3 has 16 residues. The germline V gene encodes CDR1 DFQATT and CDR2 SNEGSKA (reference sequence). CDR3 sequence reads: CGASLLAGGNQETQYF. CDR3 DNA: TGCGGTGCTAGTCTTCTAGCGGGGGGGAACCAAGAGACCCAGTACTTC.

There are a few counts of this clonotype. The rearrangement links TRBV27 to TRBJ1-5; D may be TRBD1 (5 bases). The CDR3 is 15 amino acids. The V end was cut by 2 bases, the J end by 3 bases, with 11 bases between. Germline lookup yields CDR1 MNHEY and CDR2 SMNVEV (reference sequence). The CDR3 reads CASSLLGTHNQPQHF. The CDR3 DNA is TGTGCCAGCAGTTTACTGGGGACCCACAATCAGCCCCAGCATTTT.

In its sample, this clonotype ranks as medium-sized (0.01 to 0.1%). The V and J genes are TRBV9 and TRBJ1-1; D might be TRBD1 (6 bases). Germline assignment: CDR1 SGDLS and CDR2 YYNGEE. V was shortened by 4 bases and J by 3 bases, with 16 bases between the two germline ends. The CDR3 has 15 residues. In nucleotides, the CDR3 is TGTGCCAGCAGCTCCCTTCAGGGGTTGGACACTGAAGCTTTCTTT. Its protein is CASSSLQGLDTEAFF.

This clonotype has more than one count but fewer than ten. V and J are TRBV7-2 and TRBJ2-5; tentative D call: TRBD2 (7 bases). Trimming pared 1 base from V and 5 bases from J, leaving 17 bases between. The CDR3 runs to 16 residues. CDR1 is SGHTA and CDR2 is FQGNSA in the germline V gene. The DNA for the CDR3 is TGTGCCAGCAGCTTAGGGCTTGGGGGGGGCGGTGAGACCCAGTACTTC. Translating it yields CASSLGLGGGGETQYF.

The chain combines TRBV11-2 with TRBJ2-3, with 10 bases that match TRBD2. V lost 2 bases to trimming and J lost 8 bases; unmatched junction nucleotides: 7. This CDR3 is built from 15 residues. Germline V CDR1 and CDR2: SGHAT, FQNNGV. This CDR3 reads CASSLLLAGIVTQYF. CDR3 DNA sequence: TGTGCCAGCAGCTTATTACTAGCGGGGATTGTTACGCAGTATTTT.

The chain couples TRBV6-2 or TRBV6-3 to TRBJ2-7; D is possibly TRBD2 (5 bases). This CDR3 has 12 amino acids. Germline CDR1 MNHEY, CDR2 SVGEGT. V lost 4 bases to trimming and J lost 7 bases, with 11 bases between them. CDR3 coding DNA: TGTGCCAGCAGTTGGCGGGCCCCGGAGCAGTACTTC. Its protein product is CASSWRAPEQYF.

The rearrangement uses TRBV10-2 and TRBJ1-5; 11 bases agree with TRBD1. Germline assignment: CDR1 WSHSY and CDR2 SAAADI. This CDR3 has 14 residues. Trimming cost V 8 bases and J 6 bases; bases outside gene matches: 6. The CDR3 DNA reads as TGCGCCAGCGGCGGACAGGGGGCTGGTCAGCCCCAGCATTTT. It translates to CASGGQGAGQPQHF.

The rearrangement joins TRBV6-5 to TRBJ1-1; 7 bases map to TRBD1. This CDR3 region has 13 residues. The ends lost 6 bases at V and 4 bases at J; junction bases unmatched: 5. Germline assignment: CDR1 MNHEY and CDR2 SVGAGI. CDR3 residues: CASRRQGITEAFF. Here the CDR3 DNA reads TGTGCCAGCAGGCGACAGGGTATCACTGAAGCTTTCTTT.

This clonotype has only a few counts. The chain joins TRBV6-5 to TRBJ2-1; D may correspond to TRBD1 or TRBD2 (5 bases each). The CDR3 covers 15 residues. Trimming stripped 5 bases from V and 0 bases from J, with 11 bases between. Germline CDR1 and CDR2: MNHEY and SVGAGI. DNA for the CDR3: TGTGCCAGCAGTAACGGGGCTAGCTCCTACAATGAGCAGTTCTTC. The encoded protein is CASSNGASSYNEQFF.

The chain employs TRBV3-1 and TRBJ1-4; no definite D call. The germline V gene has CDR1 LGHDT and CDR2 YNNKEL (reference sequence). This CDR3 spans 12 amino acids. V dropped 6 bases and J dropped 8 bases, with 10 bases sitting between them. CDR3 residues: CASSSPQEKLFF. CDR3 DNA sequence: TGTGCCAGCAGTAGCCCCCAGGAAAAACTGTTTTTT.